This TCR beta chain emerged from a study of blood T cell repertoires in COVID-19. Overall study context: T cells, B-cell-depleted T cells, or PBMCs provided the cDNA or gDNA that served as material.

In the authors' methods: Amplification with reference gene primers provided the estimates of nucleated cell counts. Profiling relied on immunoSEQ multiplex PCR, and the TCRdb table lists in-frame clones only, not all of them. V, J and clone size reflect that table, while D and trimming were determined from the DNA. This sample has 50,000 to 60,000 clones, with 83% found just once. CDR1 is SNHLY and CDR2 is FYNNEI in the germline V gene. The CDR3 extends over 12 amino acids. V lost 8 bases to trimming and J lost 6 bases, with 10 bases between them. The V call is TRBV2, the J call TRBJ2-2; no firm D call. Material for sequencing was peripheral blood. The receptor's source is a man aged 35 to 55 with acute or convalescent COVID-19. This CDR3 is CASGNIAGELFF. The CDR3 nucleotides are TGTGCCAGCGGTAACATCGCCGGGGAGCTGTTTTTT.